Listed below are T cell receptor beta chains from one sample, sequenced in a study of vaccination and CD4 T cells after COVID-19. TCRdb reprocessed the PCR reads with MiXCR, giving one entry per CDR3 protein. The sample holds approximately 16,000 distinct CDR3 sequences, about 70% seen once. Antigen specificity for these receptors is unknown. The material sequenced was CD4+ T cells from blood, cultured in vitro. Receptors were obtained from a human donor who had recovered from COVID-19. Each CDR3 is given with its conserved first and last residue. A D gene is named only where the DNA matches it firmly. Rows give clone size only sometimes, using once, few, many, or a class for an expanded clone.

- | - | TRBJ1-1 | TRBV27 | CASRPGTPMNTEAFF | TGTGCCAGCCGGCCCGGGACTCCTATGAACACTGAAGCTTTCTTT
- | - | TRBJ1-1 | TRBV21-1 | CASSKARGQILNTEAFF | TGTGCCAGCAGCAAAGCGCGGGGACAGATATTGAACACTGAAGCTTTCTTT
- | - | TRBJ1-3 | TRBV12-3/TRBV12-4 | CASEGERSGNTIYF | TGTGCCAGCGAGGGGGAACGCTCTGGAAACACCATATATTTT
- | TRBD1 | TRBJ1-2 | TRBV24-1 | CATSWDRDYGYTF | TGTGCCACCAGTTGGGACAGGGATTATGGCTACACCTTC
- | TRBD2 | TRBJ2-7 | TRBV12-3/TRBV12-4 | CASSFVGGWYEQYF | TGTGCCAGCAGTTTCGTGGGAGGGTGGTACGAGCAGTACTTC
- | TRBD1 | TRBJ1-6 | TRBV10-3 | CAIRPGQGDNSPLHF | TGTGCCATCAGACCCGGACAGGGCGACAATTCACCCCTCCACTTT
- | TRBD1 | TRBJ1-6 | TRBV30 | CAWRGQGISPLHF | TGTGCCTGGCGGGGACAGGGGATTTCACCCCTCCACTTT
- | TRBD1 | TRBJ1-3 | TRBV4-3 | CASSQAHSTGTGNTIYF | TGCGCCAGCAGCCAAGCACACTCGACAGGGACTGGAAACACCATATATTTT
- | TRBD2 | TRBJ2-1 | TRBV10-3 | CAISDRLANNEQFF | TGTGCCATCTCCGATCGACTAGCGAACAATGAGCAGTTCTTC
- | - | TRBJ1-2 | TRBV15 | CATSRGPSASGYTF | TGTGCCACCAGCAGAGGACCCTCCGCCAGCGGCTACACCTTC
- | TRBD2 | TRBJ2-1 | TRBV20-1 | CSALTSGRPYNEQFF | TGCAGCGCGCTGACTAGCGGGAGGCCCTACAATGAGCAGTTCTTC
- | - | TRBJ1-1 | TRBV20-1 | CSASPTQYLPNTEAFF | TGCAGTGCTAGTCCAACTCAGTACCTCCCGAACACTGAAGCTTTCTTT
- | - | TRBJ2-3 | TRBV6-5 | CASSYPRSGKSTDTQYF | TGTGCCAGCAGTTACCCCAGGAGCGGTAAAAGCACAGATACGCAGTATTTT
- | - | TRBJ1-5 | TRBV20-1 | CSARDQQGGNQPQHF | TGCAGTGCTAGAGATCAACAGGGCGGAAATCAGCCCCAGCATTTT
few | - | TRBJ1-5 | TRBV20-1 | CSARSQAWSNQPQHF | TGCAGTGCTAGATCCCAGGCCTGGAGCAATCAGCCCCAGCATTTT
- | - | TRBJ2-7 | TRBV27 | CASWDNYEQYF | TGTGCCAGTTGGGACAACTACGAGCAGTACTTC
few | - | TRBJ2-3 | TRBV6-1 | CASSRALATSTDTQYF | TGTGCCAGCAGTCGTGCCCTAGCGACTAGCACAGATACGCAGTATTTT
- | TRBD2 | TRBJ2-2 | TRBV28 | CASSTSGTSGLGAGELFF | TGTGCCAGCAGTACATCGGGGACTAGCGGCCTTGGGGCCGGGGAGCTGTTTTTT
- | TRBD2 | TRBJ2-7 | TRBV7-2 | CASSPGGRGTSGRRGFYEQYF | TGTGCCAGCAGCCCGGGGGGGCGGGGGACTAGCGGGAGAAGGGGCTTCTACGAGCAGTACTTC
- | TRBD2 | TRBJ2-5 | TRBV28 | CASRSPAGSLYF | TGTGCCAGCAGATCCCCAGCGGGGTCTCTGTACTTC
- | - | TRBJ1-2 | TRBV15 | CATSRGISYGYTF | TGTGCCACCAGCCGGGGGATATCCTATGGCTACACCTTC
few | TRBD1 | TRBJ1-2 | TRBV27 | CASRKPGQGVGGYTF | TGTGCCAGCAGGAAGCCGGGACAGGGGGTAGGTGGCTACACCTTC
- | TRBD2 | TRBJ2-2 | TRBV6-1 | CASRSLAGGGSTGELFF | TGTGCCAGCAGGTCACTAGCGGGAGGCGGGAGCACCGGGGAGCTGTTTTTT
- | - | TRBJ2-1 | TRBV20-1 | CSAYSNTHNEQFF | TGCAGTGCCTACAGCAACACGCACAATGAGCAGTTCTTC
- | - | TRBJ2-7 | TRBV7-2 | CASSLGQPFTYEQYF | TGTGCCAGCAGCTTAGGACAGCCGTTTACCTACGAGCAGTACTTC
once | - | TRBJ1-1 | TRBV7-6 | CASSPATGANTEAFF | TGTGCCAGCAGCCCAGCCACGGGGGCAAACACTGAAGCTTTCTTT
- | - | TRBJ1-5 | TRBV19 | CASKELRVTSNQPQHF | TGTGCCAGTAAGGAGTTACGGGTGACGAGCAATCAGCCCCAGCATTTT
few | TRBD2 | TRBJ2-2 | TRBV6-4 | CAILAGGELFF | TGTGCCATCCTAGCGGGGGGGGAGCTGTTTTTT
- | - | TRBJ1-5 | TRBV7-2 | CASSLDSFYQPQHF | TGCGCCAGCAGCCTGGACAGTTTCTACCAGCCCCAGCATTTT
- | TRBD1 | TRBJ1-2 | TRBV6-1 | CASRTGDSIYGYTF | TGTGCCAGCAGAACTGGGGACAGCATCTATGGCTACACCTTC
- | TRBD2 | TRBJ2-5 | TRBV11-2 | CASSLGLGTSGMTQYF | TGTGCCAGCAGCTTAGGATTGGGGACTAGCGGTATGACCCAGTACTTC
- | - | TRBJ1-1 | TRBV2 | CASSAVGQVTTEAFF | TGTGCCAGCAGTGCGGTGGGGCAGGTTACCACTGAAGCTTTCTTT